The 31 T cell receptor beta chains given below trace back to one sample, sequenced in a study of T-cell memory formation after mild COVID-19 (dated by TCRdb to the early 2020s). The library was generated by 5' RACE. These reads were obtained on an Illumina NovaSeq 6000. TCRdb reprocessed the public reads (quality trimming at Q25 with fastp, clone calling with MiXCR) and kept in-frame beta chains. Each CDR3 protein gets just one entry, which takes the most common genes and DNA from the rows behind it. The sample yields 350,000 to 500,000 distinct CDR3 sequences; about a sixth were counted once. Under 25% of the sample rests with the top ten. The sample taken for sequencing was PBMCs or a T cell subset sorted from them (not recorded which). The receptor source for this set is a man aged 18-30 years who had mild COVID-19 (a few samples of this study predate the infection). The sample titles of this study are shuffled in the database, so cell type and time point are left out; the donor was told from shared clones.

The chain uses TRBV12-3 or TRBV12-4 and TRBJ2-7, with D unresolved. The CDR3 covers 13 residues. Trimming pared 1 base from V and 6 bases from J, leaving 10 bases between. CDR3 nucleotides: TGTGCCAGCAGTTTAGACGGGTTTCGCGAGCAGTACTTC. Protein product: CASSLDGFREQYF.

The chain has TRBV6-2 or TRBV6-3 and TRBJ2-7; D remains unclear. The germline gives CDR1 MNHEY, CDR2 SVGEGT. The ends were cut back, 2 bases at V and 4 bases at J, with 15 bases in the middle. CDR3 size: 15 residues. The CDR3 region has the DNA TGTGCCAGCAGTTACACGGGCCCCCCCAGTTACGAGCAGTACGTC. Translated, it gives CASSYTGPPSYEQYV.

The chain recombines TRBV5-4 with TRBJ1-4; the D gene is possibly TRBD1 (5 bases). Trimming removed 4 bases at V and 3 bases at J, with 13 bases between. In germline, CDR1 is SGHNT, CDR2 YYREEE (reference sequence). This CDR3 contains 15 residues. The CDR3 DNA is TGTGCCAGCAGCCCGGGACCGCCGTCTAATGAAAAACTGTTTTTT. Translated: CASSPGPPSNEKLFF.

This clonotype was seen a handful of times. This chain uses TRBV7-3 with TRBJ2-1; D not certain. This CDR3 is built from 15 residues. V was trimmed by 3 bases and J by 2 bases, leaving 11 bases between them. CDR1 is SGHTA and CDR2 is FQGTGA in the germline V gene. The CDR3 protein is CASSFTTGTYNEQFF. CDR3 bases: TGTGCCAGCAGCTTCACGACCGGCACCTACAATGAGCAGTTCTTC.

V and J are TRBV2 and TRBJ2-5, with D perhaps matching TRBD1 (6 bases). The CDR3 spans 16 residues. V lost 6 bases and J lost 7, with 24 bases in between. Germline V gives CDR1 SNHLY, CDR2 FYNNEI. The CDR3 sequence: CASRGVGTSSMGTQYF. The DNA for the CDR3 is TGTGCCAGCAGGGGGGTGGGGACATCCTCGATGGGGACCCAGTACTTC.

This clonotype was found a few times. V and J are TRBV7-2 and TRBJ2-3; 9 nucleotides line up with TRBD2. CDR3 length equals 18 residues. V shed 3 bases, J shed 0 bases, and the junction held 10 bases outside the gene matches. CDR1 and CDR2 from the germline V gene are SGHTA and FQGNSA. The CDR3: CASSFPGTSTSSTDTQYF. For the CDR3, the DNA is TGTGCCAGCAGCTTCCCCGGGACTAGCACCTCTAGCACAGATACGCAGTATTTT.

The chain recombines TRBV11-2 with TRBJ2-2; tentatively, D is TRBD1 (6 bases). Germline V CDR1 and CDR2: SGHAT, FQNNGV. The CDR3 extends over 14 amino acids. Trimming took 5 bases from V and 8 from J, leaving 15 bases between them. The CDR3 bases are TGTGCCAGCAGCCCCTGGTCGACAGGAGGGGAGCTGTTTTTT. Its translation: CASSPWSTGGELFF.

In this sample, this clonotype turned up many times. This chain links TRBV5-1 with TRBJ1-2; possibly TRBD1 for D (6 bases). V was trimmed by 5 bases and J by 0 bases, leaving 14 bases between them. CDR1 and CDR2 (germline): SGHRS, YFSETQ. The CDR3 is 15 amino acids. The CDR3, as DNA: TGCGCCAGCAGGGTATTACAGGGCGCTAACTATGGCTACACCTTC. Translation gives CASRVLQGANYGYTF.

The rearrangement joins TRBV7-6 to TRBJ2-1; 9 nucleotides match TRBD1. Trimming took 5 bases from V and 3 from J; bases not matched to a gene: 8. This CDR3 spans 16 amino acids. Germline lookup yields CDR1 SGHVS and CDR2 FNYEAQ. CDR3 amino acids: CASSTPGQGNYNEQFF. CDR3 nucleotide sequence: TGTGCCAGCAGCACACCGGGACAGGGCAACTACAATGAGCAGTTCTTC.

The chain is built from TRBV7-2 and TRBJ2-4; D is perhaps TRBD1 (7 bases). This CDR3 spans 15 amino acids. Trimming shortened V by 4 bases and J by 10 bases, and 20 bases separated the two germline ends. Germline CDR1 is SGHTA and CDR2 is FQGNSA. DNA for the CDR3: TGTGCCAGCAGCTCGGCCGCGACAGGGACTGGGATTCAGTACTTC. Its translation is CASSSAATGTGIQYF.

V usage is TRBV12-3 or TRBV12-4 and J usage is TRBJ2-7, with D hard to call. The CDR3 runs 16 residues. V lost 3 bases and J lost 10, with 25 bases in between. This CDR3 reads CASSFGRATDGAEQYF. The CDR3 nucleotides read TGTGCCAGCAGTTTCGGTCGGGCAACCGACGGAGCCGAACAGTACTTC.

The rearrangement uses TRBV7-9 and TRBJ1-5; TRBD1 might be the D (5 bases). V was pared by 1 base and J by 10 bases, with 11 bases between. The germline V gene has CDR1 SEHNR and CDR2 FQNEAQ (reference sequence). The CDR3 has 13 residues. The CDR3 protein is CASSLGGVDPQHF. The CDR3 DNA reads as TGTGCCAGCAGCTTAGGGGGGGTCGATCCCCAGCATTTT.

CDR3 nucleotide sequence: TGCGCCAGCAGCCCAGGACTAGACTTCGGGGAGCTGTTTTTT. It codes for CASSPGLDFGELFF. The chain links TRBV5-1 to TRBJ2-2; 7 nucleotides line up with TRBD2. This CDR3 region has 14 residues. Trimming at V came to 4 bases and at J to 7 bases, leaving 7 bases not matched to a gene. Germline V gives CDR1 SGHRS, CDR2 YFSETQ.

V is TRBV7-3 and J is TRBJ2-7; D gene ambiguous. Deletions cut 0 bases from V and 0 bases from J, with 9 bases between. This CDR3 contains 15 residues. Germline-derived CDR1 and CDR2 are SGHTA and FQGTGA. CDR3 DNA: TGTGCCAGCAGCTTAACAGGCGATAGCTCCTACGAGCAGTACTTC. It translates to CASSLTGDSSYEQYF. The complete variable domain, with remaining parts taken from reference TRBV7-3 and TRBJ2-7, reads GAGVSQTPSNKVTEKGKYVELRCDPISGHTALYWYRQSLGQGPEFLIYFQGTGAADDSGLPNDRFFAVRPEGSVSTLKIQRTERGDSAVYLCASSLTGDSSYEQYFGPGTRLTVT.

This CDR3 is CATSRGGVADTQYF. CDR3 DNA: TGTGCCACCAGCAGAGGGGGAGTGGCAGATACGCAGTATTTT. This sequence joins TRBV15 and TRBJ2-3; possibly TRBD2 for D (5 bases). The germline CDR1 and CDR2 sequences are LNHNV and YYDKDF (reference sequence). Trimming shortened V by 1 base and J by 4 bases, and 9 bases separated the two germline ends. CDR3 length: 14 amino acids.

This clonotype was detected only a few times. The chain uses TRBV2 and TRBJ2-2, with 13 bases lining up with TRBD2. The V gene's germline CDR1 is SNHLY and CDR2 FYNNEI. The CDR3 covers 16 residues. V gave up 6 bases and J gave up 6 bases; unmatched junction bases: 7. In nucleotides, the CDR3 is TGTGCCAGCAGCGGACTAGCGGGGGATAGATCCGGGGAGCTGTTTTTT. It translates to CASSGLAGDRSGELFF.

This clonotype was observed many times. The rearrangement joins TRBV7-9 to TRBJ2-7; D is unclear. The ends were cut back, 5 bases at V and 5 bases at J, with 16 bases in the middle. Germline loops: CDR1 SEHNR, CDR2 FQNEAQ (reference sequence). This CDR3 spans 14 amino acids. CDR3 in amino acids: CASSPPPGSNEQYF. Written as DNA, the CDR3 is TGTGCCAGCAGCCCCCCCCCAGGTTCCAACGAGCAGTACTTC.

Only a few counts were recorded for this clonotype. The genes are TRBV7-9 and TRBJ2-3; a possible D gene is TRBD2 (7 bases). The germline gives CDR1 SEHNR, CDR2 FQNEAQ (reference sequence). This CDR3 is built from 17 residues. Trimming stripped 3 bases from V and 2 bases from J, with 18 bases between. The DNA for the CDR3 is TGTGCCAGCAGCTTGGGGGGGGGCTACCCCCCCACAGATACGCAGTATTTT. This gives the protein CASSLGGGYPPTDTQYF.

The rearrangement links TRBV29-1 to TRBJ2-5; no reliable D call. The CDR3 has 13 amino acids. Trimming removed 3 bases at V and 4 bases at J, with 12 bases between. Germline CDR1 reads SQVTM; CDR2 reads ANQGSEA. Here the CDR3 DNA reads TGCAGCGTTGAGTTACAGAGAAGAGAGACCCAGTACTTC. Encoded protein: CSVELQRRETQYF.

V gene TRBV9 combines with J gene TRBJ2-1; 9 bases agree with TRBD1. After removal of 0 bases from V and 7 bases from J, the junction contained 5 bases not matched to a gene. This CDR3 contains 15 residues. Germline values: CDR1 SGDLS, CDR2 YYNGEE. CDR3 region: CASSVGGTGWNEQFF. The CDR3 region has the DNA TGTGCCAGCAGCGTAGGGGGGACAGGGTGGAATGAGCAGTTCTTC.

This clonotype occurred a few times. This chain connects TRBV5-1 to TRBJ2-5, with D hard to call. Trimming took 5 bases from V and 5 from J, leaving 19 bases between them. The CDR3 runs to 15 residues. The germline V gene encodes CDR1 SGHRS and CDR2 YFSETQ. The CDR3 here is CASRPGPEAMETQYF. In nucleotides, the CDR3 is TGCGCCAGCAGACCTGGACCCGAAGCAATGGAGACCCAGTACTTC. The full variable domain, its missing parts supplied by reference TRBV5-1 and TRBJ2-5, is KAGVTQTPRYLIKTRGQQVTLSCSPISGHRSVSWYQQTPGQGLQFLFEYFSETQRNKGNFPGRFSGRQFSNSRSEMNVSTLELGDSALYLCASRPGPEAMETQYFGPGTRLLVL.

The V and J genes are TRBV7-8 and TRBJ2-5, with TRBD1 identical over 10 bases. Germline-derived CDR1 and CDR2 are SGHVS and FQNEAQ. This CDR3 region has 13 residues. J was trimmed by 7 bases and V by 5 bases; bases with no gene match: 4. CDR3 in DNA: TGTGCCAGCAGCCGACAGGGGGCGGTGACCCAGTACTTC. It is translated as CASSRQGAVTQYF.

This chain connects TRBV5-6 to TRBJ1-5, with TRBD1 matching 7 bases. CDR1 is SGHDT, CDR2 YYEEEE, per germline. The CDR3 is made up of 15 amino acids. The J segment lost 2 bases and the V segment lost 8 bases, leaving 10 bases of the junction unmatched. The CDR3 DNA sequence: TGTGCCAGAAGCCCTTACAGGGGAGGCAATCAGCCCCAGCATTTT. Its protein is CARSPYRGGNQPQHF.

CDR3 residues: CASSQESREGAEAFF. The CDR3 DNA reads as TGCGCCAGCAGCCAAGAGTCGAGGGAAGGTGCTGAAGCTTTCTTT. The chain has TRBV4-3 and TRBJ1-1; D gene ambiguous. The germline V gene has CDR1 LGHNA and CDR2 YSLEER. The CDR3 sequence is 15 residues long. The V gene lost 0 bases and the J gene lost 6 bases, with 14 bases spanning the gap.

The CDR3 DNA reads TGTGCCAGCAGCCGGATCAGCAGGGTCCAGTACTTC. Protein sequence: CASSRISRVQYF. The chain carries TRBV3-1 and TRBJ2-5; possible D gene TRBD1, 5 bases. This CDR3 spans 12 amino acids. Germline CDR1 and CDR2: LGHDT and YNNKEL (reference sequence). Trimming removed 4 bases from V and 10 bases from J, with 13 bases in between.

The chain combines TRBV7-9 with TRBJ1-2; D uncertain. The CDR3 contains 14 residues. Germline CDR1 reads SEHNR; CDR2 reads FQNEAQ (reference sequence). Trimming took off 5 bases at V and 4 bases at J, with 14 bases between the two ends. The CDR3 sequence: CASSLDERGYGYTF. The CDR3 DNA sequence: TGTGCCAGCAGCCTAGACGAACGGGGCTATGGCTACACCTTC.

This clonotype was picked up a small number of times. The V and J genes are TRBV11-2 and TRBJ2-7; perhaps TRBD1 as D (5 bases). Germline assignment: CDR1 SGHAT and CDR2 FQNNGV. With 4 bases removed from V and 3 bases from J, the gap between germline ends came to 10 bases. The CDR3 is made up of 13 amino acids. The chain's CDR3 is CASSSDTIYEQYF. CDR3 coding DNA: TGTGCCAGCAGCTCGGACACGATCTACGAGCAGTACTTC.

This clonotype was counted at least ten times. The chain is built from TRBV4-3 and TRBJ2-1, with 7 bases lining up with TRBD1. Germline trimming cut 4 bases from V and 4 bases from J; bases unmatched to any gene: 22. The CDR3 runs to 20 residues. Germline V lookup: CDR1 LGHNA, CDR2 YSLEER. The CDR3 loop reads CASSRKLSSGTATRYNEQFF. DNA of the CDR3: TGCGCCAGCAGCCGCAAACTCAGTTCCGGGACAGCGACCAGATACAATGAGCAGTTCTTC.

This sequence joins TRBV3-1 and TRBJ2-7, with a weak D call TRBD2 (5 bases). The CDR3 has 13 residues. V was clipped by 0 bases and J by 7 bases, with 10 bases between them. Germline CDR1 and CDR2: LGHDT and YNNKEL (reference sequence). CDR3 sequence (DNA): TGTGCCAGCAGCCAAGATAGCGAAGGTGAGCAGTACTTC. Amino acids: CASSQDSEGEQYF.

CDR3 DNA: TGCGCCAGCAGCTTTAGGAGTTACAATGAGCAGTTCTTC. Amino acid sequence: CASSFRSYNEQFF. This chain joins TRBV5-1 and TRBJ2-1; D call uncertain. V lost 2 bases, J lost 4 bases, and 7 bases lay in between. The germline V gene has CDR1 SGHRS and CDR2 YFSETQ. The CDR3 extends over 13 amino acids.

The V and J genes are TRBV20-1 and TRBJ1-2; D gene unclear. Germline CDR1 reads DFQATT; CDR2 reads SNEGSKA (reference sequence). CDR3 length: 15 amino acids. V gave up 3 bases and J gave up 4 bases, with 18 bases separating them. The CDR3 here is CSASPRGLVFYGYTF. In DNA, the CDR3 is TGCAGTGCTAGCCCGCGTGGGCTGGTCTTCTATGGCTACACCTTC.